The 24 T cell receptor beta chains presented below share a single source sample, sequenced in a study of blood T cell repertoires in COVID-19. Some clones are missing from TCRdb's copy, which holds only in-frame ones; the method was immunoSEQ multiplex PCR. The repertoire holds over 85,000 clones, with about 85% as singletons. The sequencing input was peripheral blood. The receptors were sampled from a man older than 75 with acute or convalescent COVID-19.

The CDR3, as DNA: TGTGCCAGCAGCTCGCCGGGACACACCTACGAGCAGTACTTC. This sequence encodes CASSSPGHTYEQYF. This chain links TRBV11-1 with TRBJ2-7, with D perhaps matching TRBD1 (6 bases). V lost 4 bases and J lost 2, with 12 bases in between. The CDR3 totals 14 residues. Germline V gene sequence: CDR1 SGHAT, CDR2 FQDESV (reference sequence).

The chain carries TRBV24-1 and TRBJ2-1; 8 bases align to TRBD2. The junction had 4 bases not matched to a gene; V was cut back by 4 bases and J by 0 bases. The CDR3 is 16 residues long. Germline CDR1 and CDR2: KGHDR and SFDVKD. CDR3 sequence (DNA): TGTGCCACCAGTGACCCCGGGACTAGCTCCTACAATGAGCAGTTCTTC. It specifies CATSDPGTSSYNEQFF.

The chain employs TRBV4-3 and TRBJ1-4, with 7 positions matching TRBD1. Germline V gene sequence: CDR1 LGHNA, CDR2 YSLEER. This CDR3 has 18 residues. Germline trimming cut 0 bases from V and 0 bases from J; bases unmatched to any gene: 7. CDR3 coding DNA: TGCGCCAGCAGCCAAGATCTACAGGGGCCATCAACTAATGAAAAACTGTTTTTT. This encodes CASSQDLQGPSTNEKLFF.

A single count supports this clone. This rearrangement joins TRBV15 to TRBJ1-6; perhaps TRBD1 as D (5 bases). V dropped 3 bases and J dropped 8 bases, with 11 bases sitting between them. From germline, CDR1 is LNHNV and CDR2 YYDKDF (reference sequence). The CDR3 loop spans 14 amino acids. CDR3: CATSRDILDSPLHF. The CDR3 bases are TGTGCCACCAGCAGGGACATATTGGATTCACCCCTCCACTTT. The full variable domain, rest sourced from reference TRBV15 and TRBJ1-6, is DAMVIQNPRYQVTQFGKPVTLSCSQTLNHNVMYWYQQKSSQAPKLLFHYYDKDFNNEADTPDNFQSRRPNTSFCFLDIRSPGLGDTAMYLCATSRDILDSPLHFGNGTRLTVT.

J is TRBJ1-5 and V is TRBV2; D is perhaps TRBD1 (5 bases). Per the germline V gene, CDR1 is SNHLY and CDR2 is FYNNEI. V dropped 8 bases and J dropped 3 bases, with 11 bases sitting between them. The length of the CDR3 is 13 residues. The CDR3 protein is CASGGGSNQPQHF. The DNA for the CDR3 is TGTGCCAGCGGCGGGGGGTCCAATCAGCCCCAGCATTTT. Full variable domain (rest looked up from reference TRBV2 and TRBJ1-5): EPEVTQTPSHQVTQMGQEVILRCVPISNHLYFYWYRQILGQKVEFLVSFYNNEISEKSEIFDDQFSVERPDGSNFTLKIRSTKLEDSAMYFCASGGGSNQPQHFGDGTRLSIL.

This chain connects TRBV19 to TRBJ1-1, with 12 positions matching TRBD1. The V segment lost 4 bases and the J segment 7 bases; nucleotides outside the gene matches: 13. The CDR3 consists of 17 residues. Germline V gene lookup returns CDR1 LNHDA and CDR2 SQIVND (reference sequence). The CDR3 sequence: CASSTPYLGQGAYEAFF. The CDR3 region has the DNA TGTGCCAGTAGTACCCCTTACCTGGGACAGGGGGCATATGAAGCTTTCTTT.

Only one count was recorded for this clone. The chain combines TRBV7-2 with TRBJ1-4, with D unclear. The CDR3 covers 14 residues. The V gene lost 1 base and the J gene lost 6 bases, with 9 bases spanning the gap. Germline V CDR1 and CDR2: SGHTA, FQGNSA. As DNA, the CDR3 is TGTGCCAGCAGCTTAGGTGTCGTCTATGAAAAACTGTTTTTT. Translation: CASSLGVVYEKLFF.

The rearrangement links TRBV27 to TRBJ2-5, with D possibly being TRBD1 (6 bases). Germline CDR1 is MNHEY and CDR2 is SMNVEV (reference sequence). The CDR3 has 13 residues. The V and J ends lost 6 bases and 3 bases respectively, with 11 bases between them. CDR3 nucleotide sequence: TGTGCCAGCAGCCTACAGGGAGAAGAGACCCAGTACTTC. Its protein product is CASSLQGEETQYF.

CDR3 amino acids: CASSLGYQGARTDTQYF. For the CDR3, the DNA is TGTGCCAGCAGCCTCGGCTATCAGGGGGCGCGCACAGATACGCAGTATTTT. The rearrangement uses TRBV5-4 and TRBJ2-3, with 8 bases identical to TRBD1. Looked up from germline, CDR1 is SGHNT and CDR2 is YYREEE (reference sequence). The CDR3 has 17 residues. The V and J ends lost 4 bases and 1 base, in that order; junction bases with no gene match: 11.

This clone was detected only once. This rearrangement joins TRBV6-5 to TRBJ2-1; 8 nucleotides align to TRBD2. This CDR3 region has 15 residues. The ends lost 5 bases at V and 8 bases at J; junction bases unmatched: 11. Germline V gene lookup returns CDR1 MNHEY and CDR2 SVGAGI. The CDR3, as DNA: TGTGCCAGCAGTCCTGGCGGGGGGAGTATCTATGAGCAGTTCTTC. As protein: CASSPGGGSIYEQFF.

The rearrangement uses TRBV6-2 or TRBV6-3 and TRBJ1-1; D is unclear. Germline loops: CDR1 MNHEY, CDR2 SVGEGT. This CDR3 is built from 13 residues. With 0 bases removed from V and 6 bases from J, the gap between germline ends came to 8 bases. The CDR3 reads CASSYSNIAEAFF. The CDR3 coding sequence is TGTGCCAGCAGTTACTCGAATATAGCTGAAGCTTTCTTT.

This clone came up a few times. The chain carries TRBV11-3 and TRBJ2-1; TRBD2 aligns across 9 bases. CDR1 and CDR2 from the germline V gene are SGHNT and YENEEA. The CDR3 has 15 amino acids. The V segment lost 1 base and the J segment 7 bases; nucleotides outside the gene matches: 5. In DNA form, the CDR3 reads TGTGCCAGCAGCTTAGGAACTAGCGGGTGGAATGAGCAGTTCTTC. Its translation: CASSLGTSGWNEQFF.

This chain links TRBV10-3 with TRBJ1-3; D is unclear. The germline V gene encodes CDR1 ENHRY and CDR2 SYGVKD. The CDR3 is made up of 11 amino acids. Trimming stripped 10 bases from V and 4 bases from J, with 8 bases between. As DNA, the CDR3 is TGTGCCACCCTTGTCGGAAACACCATATATTTT. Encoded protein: CATLVGNTIYF.

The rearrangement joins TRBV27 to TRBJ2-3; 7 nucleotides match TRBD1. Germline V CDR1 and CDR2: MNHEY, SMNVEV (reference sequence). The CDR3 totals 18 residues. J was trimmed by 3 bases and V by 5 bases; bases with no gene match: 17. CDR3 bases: TGTGCCAGCAGTCCCCGCACTCACAGGGGCCAGGAGACAGATACGCAGTATTTT. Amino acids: CASSPRTHRGQETDTQYF.

CDR3 nucleotides: TGTGCCAGCAGGAGAGTGACAGGGGAGGCTGGCTACACCTTC. As protein: CASRRVTGEAGYTF. The rearrangement joins TRBV27 to TRBJ1-2; 8 positions agree with TRBD1. J lost 7 bases, V lost 6 bases, and 10 bases had no gene match. The CDR3 runs 14 residues. Germline V CDR1 and CDR2: MNHEY, SMNVEV (reference sequence).

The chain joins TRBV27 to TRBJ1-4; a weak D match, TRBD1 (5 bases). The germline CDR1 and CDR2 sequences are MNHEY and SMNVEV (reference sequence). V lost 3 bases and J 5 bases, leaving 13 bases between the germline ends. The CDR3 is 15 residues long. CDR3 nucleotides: TGTGCCAGCAGTTTTGAGGGGAGGGACAATGAAAAACTGTTTTTT. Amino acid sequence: CASSFEGRDNEKLFF.

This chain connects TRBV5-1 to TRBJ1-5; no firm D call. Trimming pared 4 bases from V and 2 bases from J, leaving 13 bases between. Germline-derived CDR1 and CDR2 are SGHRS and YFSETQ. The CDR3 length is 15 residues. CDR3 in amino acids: CASSPSSAGNQPQHF. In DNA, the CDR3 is TGCGCCAGCAGCCCCTCCTCGGCGGGCAATCAGCCCCAGCATTTT. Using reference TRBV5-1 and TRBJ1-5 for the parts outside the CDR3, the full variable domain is KAGVTQTPRYLIKTRGQQVTLSCSPISGHRSVSWYQQTPGQGLQFLFEYFSETQRNKGNFPGRFSGRQFSNSRSEMNVSTLELGDSALYLCASSPSSAGNQPQHFGDGTRLSIL.

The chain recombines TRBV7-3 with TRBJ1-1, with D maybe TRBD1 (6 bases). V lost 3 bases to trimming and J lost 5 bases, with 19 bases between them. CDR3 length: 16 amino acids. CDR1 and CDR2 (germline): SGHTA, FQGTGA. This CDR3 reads CASSLDGAGVGTEAFF. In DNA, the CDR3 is TGTGCCAGCAGCTTGGATGGGGCAGGGGTGGGAACTGAAGCTTTCTTT.

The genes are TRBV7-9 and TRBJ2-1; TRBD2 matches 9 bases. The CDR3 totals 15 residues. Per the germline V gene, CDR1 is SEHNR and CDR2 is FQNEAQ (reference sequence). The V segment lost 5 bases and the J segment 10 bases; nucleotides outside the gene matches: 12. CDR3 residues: CASSRLAAGREEQFF. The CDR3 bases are TGTGCCAGCAGCAGACTAGCGGCCGGCAGGGAGGAGCAGTTCTTC.

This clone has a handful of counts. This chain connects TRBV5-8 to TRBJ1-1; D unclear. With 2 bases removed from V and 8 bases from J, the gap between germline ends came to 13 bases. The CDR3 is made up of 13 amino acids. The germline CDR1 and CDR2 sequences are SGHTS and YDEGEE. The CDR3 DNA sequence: TGTGCCAGCAGCTTAATTAAGGCAGGAGAAGCTTTCTTT. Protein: CASSLIKAGEAFF.

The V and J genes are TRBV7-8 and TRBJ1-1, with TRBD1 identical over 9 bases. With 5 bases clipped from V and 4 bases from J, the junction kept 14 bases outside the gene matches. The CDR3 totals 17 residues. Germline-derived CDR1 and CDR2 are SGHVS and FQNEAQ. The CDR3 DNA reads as TGTGCCAGCAGCCCGGGGACAGGGCAAGGGCGGTCCACTGAAGCTTTCTTT. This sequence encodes CASSPGTGQGRSTEAFF.

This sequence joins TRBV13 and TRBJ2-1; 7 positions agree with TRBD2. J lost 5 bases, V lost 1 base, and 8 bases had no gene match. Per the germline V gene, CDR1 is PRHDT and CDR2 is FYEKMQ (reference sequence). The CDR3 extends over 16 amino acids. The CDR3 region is CASSLVWREFNNEQFF. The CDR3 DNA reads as TGTGCCAGCAGCTTAGTCTGGCGGGAGTTCAACAATGAGCAGTTCTTC.

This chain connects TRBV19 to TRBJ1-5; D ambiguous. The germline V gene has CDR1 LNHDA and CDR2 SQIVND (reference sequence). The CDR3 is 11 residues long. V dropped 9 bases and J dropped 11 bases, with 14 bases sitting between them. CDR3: CASGVELAQHF. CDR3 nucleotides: TGTGCCAGCGGGGTAGAGTTGGCCCAGCATTTT.

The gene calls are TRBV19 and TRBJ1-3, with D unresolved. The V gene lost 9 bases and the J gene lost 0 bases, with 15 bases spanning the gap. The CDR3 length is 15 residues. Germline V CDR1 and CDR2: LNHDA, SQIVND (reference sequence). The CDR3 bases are TGTGCCAGCTCACTCGCCCACGGCTCTGGAAACACCATATATTTT. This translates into CASSLAHGSGNTIYF.